These 19 T cell receptor beta chains were all obtained from the same sample, sequenced in a study of T cells after yellow fever vaccination. TCRdb reanalysed the 5' RACE reads using MiXCR and keeps one entry per CDR3 protein. The profile shows around 140,000 distinct CDR3 sequences, 6.5% to 8.5% of them singletons. The specimen was CD4+ T cells sorted from PBMCs, collected 5 days after the yellow fever booster vaccination. All receptors come from a man aged 25-40 years who received the YFV17D yellow fever vaccine.

This clonotype was seen ten or more times. This chain connects TRBV27 to TRBJ2-5, with 7 positions matching TRBD1. J gave up 3 bases and V 4 bases, and 5 bases lay outside the gene matches. The CDR3 has 14 amino acids. Per germline, CDR1 MNHEY and CDR2 SMNVEV (reference sequence). CDR3 nucleotides: TGTGCCAGCAGTTACGGGACAGCCGAAGAGACCCAGTACTTC. This encodes CASSYGTAEETQYF.

This clonotype has a count of ten or more. The gene calls are TRBV20-1 and TRBJ2-1; TRBD1 matches 11 bases. V trimming: 0 bases; J trimming: 15 bases; junction bases outside the gene matches: 13. CDR1 and CDR2 (germline): DFQATT, SNEGSKA (reference sequence). CDR3 length: 15 amino acids. The CDR3 loop is CSARDRTGGAGPVFF. The CDR3 DNA reads as TGCAGTGCTAGAGATCGGACAGGGGGCGCGGGGCCTGTGTTCTTC.

There are many counts of this clonotype. V gene TRBV27 combines with J gene TRBJ1-4; D is undetermined. Germline loops: CDR1 MNHEY, CDR2 SMNVEV (reference sequence). Trimming removed 5 bases at V and 6 bases at J, with 13 bases between. The CDR3 is 14 amino acids. CDR3 amino acids: CASSGNRRDEKLFF. The CDR3 DNA follows: TGTGCCAGCAGTGGGAATAGGCGGGATGAAAAACTGTTTTTT.

This clonotype has a count of ten or more. The chain joins TRBV6-4 to TRBJ2-1; 7 bases line up with TRBD2. CDR3 length equals 13 residues. The ends lost 3 bases at V and 15 bases at J; junction bases unmatched: 11. Germline-derived CDR1 and CDR2 are MRHNA and SNTAGT. This CDR3 reads CASSEEREGRRFF. CDR3 bases: TGTGCCAGCAGTGAAGAGCGGGAAGGAAGGAGGTTCTTC.

This clonotype was detected many times. The rearrangement joins TRBV7-2 to TRBJ2-7; perhaps TRBD2 as D (6 bases). The germline CDR1 and CDR2 sequences are SGHTA and FQGNSA. Trimming removed 2 bases from V and 0 bases from J, with 17 bases in between. The CDR3 spans 17 residues. The CDR3 nucleotides read TGTGCCAGCAGCTTATGGTACGGGCGGGACCGCTCCTACGAGCAGTACTTC. Translation: CASSLWYGRDRSYEQYF.

In this sample, this clonotype turned up many times. The chain links TRBV6-1 to TRBJ2-1, with 7 bases matching TRBD2. With V trimmed by 6 bases and J by 7 bases, 9 bases remained unmatched. The CDR3 length is 14 residues. Germline-derived CDR1 and CDR2 are MNHNS and SASEGT. The CDR3 here is CASSPRTSANEQFF. CDR3 nucleotide sequence: TGTGCCAGCAGCCCGAGGACTAGTGCAAATGAGCAGTTCTTC.

This clonotype appeared many times. V gene TRBV4-3 combines with J gene TRBJ1-5; TRBD1 matches 9 bases. The CDR3 covers 14 residues. Germline CDR1 is LGHNA and CDR2 is YSLEER. J gave up 5 bases and V 5 bases, and 4 bases lay outside the gene matches. CDR3 sequence (DNA): TGCGCCAGCAGCTCGGACAGGGGTTATCAGCCCCAGCATTTT. It codes for CASSSDRGYQPQHF.

This clonotype was found a few times. The chain couples TRBV15 to TRBJ2-5, with D possibly being TRBD2 (5 bases). The germline gives CDR1 LNHNV, CDR2 YYDKDF (reference sequence). V was shortened by 6 bases and J by 5 bases, with 10 bases between the two germline ends. This CDR3 is 12 amino acids long. The CDR3 here is CATSKSGETQYF. The CDR3 DNA reads as TGTGCCACCAGTAAGTCGGGGGAGACCCAGTACTTC. The whole variable domain, remainder taken from reference TRBV15 and TRBJ2-5, is DAMVIQNPRYQVTQFGKPVTLSCSQTLNHNVMYWYQQKSSQAPKLLFHYYDKDFNNEADTPDNFQSRRPNTSFCFLDIRSPGLGDTAMYLCATSKSGETQYFGPGTRLLVL.

This clonotype was counted ten times or more. V is TRBV20-1 and J is TRBJ1-5; D unresolved. Germline assignment: CDR1 DFQATT and CDR2 SNEGSKA (reference sequence). The ends were cut back, 4 bases at V and 6 bases at J, with 13 bases in the middle. The CDR3 sequence is 13 residues long. The CDR3: CSATDWSGQPQHF. The CDR3, as DNA: TGCAGTGCTACCGACTGGTCAGGTCAGCCCCAGCATTTT.

This clonotype has a handful of counts. The chain joins TRBV11-2 to TRBJ2-7; D is possibly TRBD2 (5 bases). Trimming shortened V by 1 base and J by 0 bases, and 13 bases separated the two germline ends. The CDR3 covers 16 residues. Germline CDR1 and CDR2: SGHAT and FQNNGV. CDR3 DNA: TGTGCCAGCAGCTTAGTCGTGGGAGCTACCTCCTACGAGCAGTACTTC. It specifies CASSLVVGATSYEQYF.

This clonotype was seen many times. In nucleotides, the CDR3 is TGTGCCAGTAGGCATTCGGGACTCGAAGGGGATACGCAGTATTTT. This translates into CASRHSGLEGDTQYF. The chain uses TRBV19 and TRBJ2-3; perhaps TRBD2 as D (6 bases). This CDR3 is built from 15 residues. Germline loops: CDR1 LNHDA, CDR2 SQIVND (reference sequence). V was trimmed by 6 bases and J by 6 bases, leaving 19 bases between them.

This clonotype came up many times. V gene TRBV20-1 combines with J gene TRBJ2-1; D gene uncertain. Trimming took 3 bases from V and 7 from J, leaving 16 bases between them. This CDR3 spans 14 amino acids. CDR1 and CDR2 (germline): DFQATT, SNEGSKA (reference sequence). CDR3: CSASSVQTLNEQFF. CDR3 DNA sequence: TGCAGTGCTAGTTCCGTACAGACCTTAAATGAGCAGTTCTTC.

This clonotype was picked up many times. The chain employs TRBV20-1 and TRBJ1-5; TRBD1 matches at 9 bases. The CDR3 covers 15 residues. Trimming took 2 bases from V and 7 from J; bases not matched to a gene: 9. Germline CDR1 reads DFQATT; CDR2 reads SNEGSKA (reference sequence). CDR3 nucleotides: TGCAGTGCTAGATCGGGGGGACAGGGACAACAGCCCCAGCATTTT. This gives the protein CSARSGGQGQQPQHF.

The chain carries TRBV6-1 and TRBJ2-7; 11 bases are shared with TRBD2. The CDR3 has 14 amino acids. Germline V gene data show CDR1 as MNHNS and CDR2 as SASEGT. The V gene end was trimmed by 6 bases and the J gene end by 2 bases; junction bases not matched to a gene: 3. The CDR3 loop reads CASRALAGAYEQYF. The CDR3 region has the DNA TGTGCCAGCAGGGCACTAGCGGGGGCCTACGAGCAGTACTTC.

The table lists this clonotype with many counts. V usage is TRBV11-2 and J usage is TRBJ2-1; 11 bases map to TRBD2. This CDR3 is built from 18 residues. From germline, CDR1 is SGHAT and CDR2 FQNNGV. Trimming removed 3 bases from V and 0 bases from J; junction bases left unmatched: 7. The CDR3 DNA reads as TGTGCCAGCAGCTTGGGTCTAGCGGGAGGTATCTCCTACAATGAGCAGTTCTTC. This codes for CASSLGLAGGISYNEQFF.

In this sample, this clonotype turned up many times. The chain links TRBV29-1 to TRBJ1-2; TRBD1 matches at 7 bases. Germline CDR1 reads SQVTM; CDR2 reads ANQGSEA. The CDR3 runs 12 residues. V trimming: 6 bases; J trimming: 2 bases; junction bases outside the gene matches: 3. The CDR3 coding sequence is TGCAGCGTAAGGGACAGCAACTATGGCTACACCTTC. Translation gives CSVRDSNYGYTF.

This clonotype came up many times. CDR3 in DNA: TGTGCCAGCAGTTTATTCCTCTCTAGCACAGATACGCAGTATTTT. This encodes CASSLFLSSTDTQYF. The chain carries TRBV12-3 or TRBV12-4 and TRBJ2-3; D uncertain. CDR3 length equals 15 residues. V was pared by 2 bases and J by 0 bases, with 9 bases between.

This clonotype was counted between two and nine times. The chain couples TRBV4-3 to TRBJ2-7; 8 bases agree with TRBD2. This CDR3 is built from 15 residues. With V trimmed by 0 bases and J by 3 bases, 4 bases remained unmatched. From germline, CDR1 is LGHNA and CDR2 YSLEER. The CDR3 sequence is CASSQEVAGYYEQYF. The CDR3 DNA follows: TGCGCCAGCAGCCAAGAAGTAGCGGGGTACTACGAGCAGTACTTC.

This clonotype was detected ten times or more. V is TRBV20-1 and J is TRBJ1-5, with D uncertain. V was cut by 6 bases and J by 4 bases, with 13 bases left in between. The germline V gene encodes CDR1 DFQATT and CDR2 SNEGSKA (reference sequence). The CDR3 loop spans 13 amino acids. The CDR3 bases are TGCAGTGCCCCGGGGTCTGGGAATCAGCCCCAGCATTTT. Encoded protein: CSAPGSGNQPQHF.